This T cell receptor (beta chain) was identified in a study of cytomegalovirus exposure and HLA in healthy donors. Study-wide findings and caveats: According to the study, some 160 TCR beta chains were cytomegalovirus-associated.

CDR3 size: 15 residues. The trim removed 3 bases at V and 4 bases at J, leaving 1 base unmatched. Germline V CDR1 and CDR2: SQVTM, ANQGSEA. The PCR contained 60 Vbeta and 13 Jbeta primers. Profiled with immunoSEQ multiplex PCR; TCRdb holds only in-frame clones, not every one. The repertoire includes about 150,000 clones, around four fifths of them detected once, and more than 3% sits in the top ten. Concerning this clone itself: What it binds is not known.

V is TRBV29-1 and J is TRBJ2-3; 16 nucleotides line up with TRBD2. This sequence was found in a male donor in good health and CMV-seronegative. The sequenced sample consisted of PBMCs. This CDR3 is CSVEGTSGRADTQYF. CDR3 coding DNA: TGCAGCGTTGAGGGGACTAGCGGGAGGGCAGATACGCAGTATTTT.